The clone carrying this T cell receptor beta chain was observed once. Its target is not known. Produced via immunoSEQ multiplex PCR; TCRdb's table is partial and in-frame only. The table records thousands of clones, roughly 70% of them present only once. The sample belongs to a study of coeliac disease. Study-wide results and limits: TRB repertoires were largely private, with most amino acid sequences found in only one sample. Lamina propria and intraepithelial cell fractions may contain each other's cells.

One frozen approximately 500,000-cell aliquot per fraction was sequenced. Germline loops: CDR1 SGHTA, CDR2 FQGNSA. V lost 5 bases and J lost 1; bases outside the gene matches: 14. CDR3 length: 18 residues. The sequence was obtained from a man between 50 and 59 years old with active celiac disease. The chain recombines TRBV7-2 with TRBJ1-1; TRBD1 aligns across 9 bases. Sequenced: lamina propria lymphocytes from the gut. CDR3 sequence (DNA): TGTGCCAGCAGCCCGGGTCCCGGGACAGGGATCAGGAACACTGAAGCTTTCTTT. Translation gives CASSPGPGTGIRNTEAFF.